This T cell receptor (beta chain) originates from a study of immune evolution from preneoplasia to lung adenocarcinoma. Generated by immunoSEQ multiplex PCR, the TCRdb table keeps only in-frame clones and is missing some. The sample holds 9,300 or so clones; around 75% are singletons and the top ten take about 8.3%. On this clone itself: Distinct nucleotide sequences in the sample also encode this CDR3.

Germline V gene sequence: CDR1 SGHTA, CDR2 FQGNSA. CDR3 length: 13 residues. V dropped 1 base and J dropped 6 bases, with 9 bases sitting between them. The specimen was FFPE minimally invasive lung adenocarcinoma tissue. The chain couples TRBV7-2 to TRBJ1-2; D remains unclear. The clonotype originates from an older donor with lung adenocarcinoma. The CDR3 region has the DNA TGTGCCAGCAGCTTAGATGGGAGGAATGGCTACACCTTC. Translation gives CASSLDGRNGYTF.